This T cell receptor (beta chain) appears in the sequencing data of a study of blood T cell repertoires in COVID-19 (dated by TCRdb to about 2020). For context, the study as a whole: The collaborator samples originated in the United States, Italy and Spain and spanned the acute and convalescent phases of COVID-19. The material from the prospective study consisted of cDNA or gDNA derived from T cells, B-cell-depleted T cells, or PBMCs. Deeply sampled blood TCRbeta repertoires from subjects exposed to, actively infected with, or recovered from COVID-19 were included in the dataset. The repertoires were released in a freely available public database intended as a resource for research on the immune response to SARS-CoV-2. Samples were obtained from the ongoing ImmuneRACE study (first 160 participants) and from over 1,000 subjects provided by 6 global collaborators. A de-identified subject ID, COVID-19 status, age in years and sex were almost always included in the sample metadata. Where available, HLA class I and class II types were taken from metadata supplied by the sample provider and were not determined by assay-based typing.

Points the paper makes about the study in general: How much clinical and demographic metadata was included differed by source and by participant, and the metadata was provided uncurated.

As to this clone: Its antigen remains undetermined. Base quality data are lacking; no much larger clone is found one base away.

The CDR3 holds 16 amino acids from the cysteine to the phenylalanine. The only DNA kept is the CDR3, 48 bases in frame from the first base. Trimming leaves V shorter by 3 bases and J shorter by 4 bases, with the junction holding 8 bases beyond the gene matches. The germline V gene supplies CDR1 SGHRS and CDR2 YFSETQ. The immunoSEQ Assay, a bias-controlled multiplex PCR, was used to amplify TCRbeta CDR3 regions from genomic DNA. In the paper's pipeline: The number of nucleated cells in each sample was estimated by amplification of reference gene primers within the assay. To quantify the absolute abundance of each unique TCRbeta CDR3 rearrangement, sequence reads were collapsed and filtered. For each sample, productive Simpson clonality was calculated as the square root of Simpson's diversity index across productive rearrangements. Held by TCRdb, this immuneACCESS table contains in-frame sequences only and omits some clones. Under half of the omission traces to an unresolved V gene where checked; the cause of the rest is unknown. V, J and clone size were drawn from that table, and D and trimming were deduced from the DNA. This sample comprises a few hundred thousand clones, about 90% of them detected only once. In total, the top ten clones hold 2.1% of the sample.

Another Seattle source contributed samples from volunteer blood donors who had recovered from COVID-19. Whole blood was collected in K2EDTA tubes by collaborating institutions according to the institutions' own protocols. For TCRbeta analysis, collaborators shipped samples in one of three forms: frozen whole blood, isolated PBMCs, or DNA extracted from either of those sample types. In this chain, TRBV5-1 is recombined with TRBJ2-2; 8 nucleotides in the junction match TRBD1. This clonotype was sampled from a woman aged 25-40 years who had recovered from COVID-19. The source material was peripheral blood. The CDR3 protein is CASSSLGGQATGELFF. Read as DNA, the sequence is TGCGCCAGCAGCTCTCTAGGGGGACAGGCCACCGGGGAGCTGTTTTTT. Beyond the CDR3, the reference TRBV5-1 and TRBJ2-2 genes provide the residues; the full variable domain reads: KAGVTQTPRYLIKTRGQQVTLSCSPISGHRSVSWYQQTPGQGLQFLFEYFSETQRNKGNFPGRFSGRQFSNSRSEMNVSTLELGDSALYLCASSSLGGQATGELFFGEGSRLTVL.